What follows are 29 T cell receptor beta chains derived from one specimen sequenced in a study of regulatory T cells in long-lasting Graves disease. HTBI primers from iRepertoire and Arm-PCR of CDR3 regions yielded the TCR beta libraries. A single record per CDR3 protein comes from TCRdb applying MiXCR to the multiplex PCR reads. The sample has roughly 380,000 distinct CDR3 sequences; about 14% are singletons. Time point described: newly diagnosed GD, antithyroid drugs for less than 3 months. After RNA was extracted from PBMCs, the TCR library was made from it. Sequencing used peripheral blood mononuclear cells (PBMCs), obtained at new diagnosis, from a patient treated with antithyroid drugs. All receptors derive from a female donor with Graves disease.

The table lists this clonotype with many counts. CDR3 nucleotide sequence: TGTGCCATCAGTGACACTAGCGGCACAGATACGCAGTATTTT. Translation gives CAISDTSGTDTQYF. The chain uses TRBV10-3 and TRBJ2-3, with 7 bases identical to TRBD2. CDR3 length: 14 amino acids. CDR1 and CDR2 from the germline V gene are ENHRY and SYGVKD. V shed 3 bases and J 1 base; nucleotides not matched to a gene: 1.

This clonotype was recorded many times. The CDR3 DNA follows: TGTGCCAGCAGTTACTTGAGGGTAAAGAAGAACACTGAAGCTTTCTTT. Protein: CASSYLRVKKNTEAFF. This chain uses TRBV6-2 or TRBV6-3 with TRBJ1-1; D remains unclear. CDR1 is MNHEY, CDR2 SVGEGT, per germline. Trimming pared 1 base from V and 1 base from J, leaving 13 bases between. The CDR3 covers 16 residues.

This clonotype was seen repeatedly, ten times or more. This rearrangement joins TRBV2 to TRBJ2-2; 7 bases fit TRBD1. Germline CDR1 is SNHLY and CDR2 is FYNNEI. The CDR3 loop spans 14 amino acids. V lost 4 bases and J lost 3; bases outside the gene matches: 2. This chain's CDR3 is CASSGQGYTGELFF. The CDR3 region has the DNA TGTGCCAGCAGTGGACAGGGCTACACCGGGGAGCTGTTTTTT.

V is TRBV2 and J is TRBJ1-1; D is unclear. The length of the CDR3 is 13 residues. Germline V gene data show CDR1 as SNHLY and CDR2 as FYNNEI. V was pared by 4 bases and J by 7 bases, with 13 bases between. CDR3 residues: CASSGGGIREAFF. Written as DNA, the CDR3 is TGTGCCAGCAGTGGAGGAGGGATCCGTGAAGCTTTCTTT.

This clonotype was seen ten or more times. This sequence joins TRBV12-5 and TRBJ2-7, with D perhaps assigned TRBD1 or TRBD2 (5 bases each). CDR3 length equals 19 residues. Germline loops: CDR1 LGHNT, CDR2 FRNRAP. Deletions cut 2 bases from V and 3 bases from J, with 26 bases between. The CDR3 nucleotides read TGTGCTAGTGGTTTGCTCGGGACCCTCCGGGACGGGGATAACTACGAGCAGTACTTC. Its translation is CASGLLGTLRDGDNYEQYF.

This clonotype was observed many times. This rearrangement joins TRBV2 to TRBJ2-5, with D perhaps matching TRBD2 (6 bases). V lost 8 bases and J lost 1, with 8 bases in between. The CDR3 length is 12 residues. CDR1 is SNHLY, CDR2 FYNNEI, per germline. DNA of the CDR3: TGTGCCAGCCACGGGGGCCAAGAGACCCAGTACTTC. It is translated as CASHGGQETQYF.

This clonotype was observed many times. The chain carries TRBV27 and TRBJ1-1, with 7 bases lining up with TRBD1. Germline V gene sequence: CDR1 MNHEY, CDR2 SMNVEV (reference sequence). There are 17 residues in the CDR3. V trimming: 5 bases; J trimming: 11 bases; junction bases outside the gene matches: 23. The CDR3 nucleotides read TGTGCCAGCAGTACTTCCTATGACAGGGTAGAACAAGACGCGGCTTTCTTT. It yields the protein CASSTSYDRVEQDAAFF.

This clonotype has a count of ten or more. The chain carries TRBV7-2 and TRBJ2-5; 11 bases are a match to TRBD2. This CDR3 comprises 20 residues. V lost 0 bases and J lost 4; bases outside the gene matches: 16. From germline, CDR1 is SGHTA and CDR2 FQGNSA. CDR3 sequence: CASSLARVTSGRTLRETQYF. The DNA of the CDR3 is TGTGCCAGCAGCTTAGCCCGAGTCACTAGCGGGAGAACTCTTCGAGAGACCCAGTACTTC.

This clonotype was seen at least ten times. The rearrangement uses TRBV2 and TRBJ2-1; D may be TRBD1 (6 bases). Germline CDR1 is SNHLY and CDR2 is FYNNEI. V dropped 1 base and J dropped 0 bases, with 7 bases sitting between them. The CDR3 has 15 amino acids. The CDR3 region is CASSEDRVSYNEQFF. CDR3 DNA sequence: TGTGCCAGCAGTGAAGACAGGGTCTCCTACAATGAGCAGTTCTTC. Together with reference TRBV2 and TRBJ2-1, the CDR3 gives the full variable domain: EPEVTQTPSHQVTQMGQEVILRCVPISNHLYFYWYRQILGQKVEFLVSFYNNEISEKSEIFDDQFSVERPDGSNFTLKIRSTKLEDSAMYFCASSEDRVSYNEQFFGPGTRLTVL.

This clonotype was seen many times. The V and J genes are TRBV2 and TRBJ2-1, with 11 bases fitting TRBD2. Trimming removed 8 bases from V and 4 bases from J; junction bases left unmatched: 4. CDR1 is SNHLY, CDR2 FYNNEI, per germline. The CDR3 covers 14 residues. The CDR3 coding sequence is TGTGCCAGCGGCCTAGCGGGGGGTTACAATGAGCAGTTCTTC. Translation: CASGLAGGYNEQFF.

This clonotype was counted between two and nine times. The genes are TRBV5-1 and TRBJ2-7; D is ambiguous. The CDR3 is 13 amino acids. Germline CDR1 and CDR2: SGHRS and YFSETQ. The V and J ends lost 0 bases and 4 bases respectively, with 8 bases between them. The CDR3 coding sequence is TGCGCCAGCAGCTTGGAGGGCTTATACGAGCAGTACTTC. Amino acids: CASSLEGLYEQYF.

This clonotype was observed at least ten times. J is TRBJ2-1 and V is TRBV28; 8 bases are a match to TRBD2. With 8 bases clipped from V and 5 bases from J, the junction kept 5 bases outside the gene matches. Germline CDR1 and CDR2: MDHEN and SYDVKM. This CDR3 comprises 13 residues. The CDR3 region is CASQASGHNEQFF. CDR3 coding DNA: TGTGCCAGCCAAGCTAGCGGGCACAATGAGCAGTTCTTC.

This clonotype was observed at least ten times. This chain joins TRBV20-1 and TRBJ1-5, with 7 bases that match TRBD1. The CDR3 has 18 amino acids. Germline V gene sequence: CDR1 DFQATT, CDR2 SNEGSKA (reference sequence). Unmatched junction bases numbered 11, after V lost 0 bases and J lost 0 bases. DNA for the CDR3: TGCAGTGCTAGAGAAGGACAGGCCGCACCCATTAGCAATCAGCCCCAGCATTTT. Its protein is CSAREGQAAPISNQPQHF.

This clonotype showed up many times. The chain employs TRBV10-1 and TRBJ1-1; D uncertain. Germline CDR1 and CDR2: WNHNN and SYGVQD (reference sequence). The CDR3 covers 14 residues. Trimming shortened V by 1 base and J by 4 bases, and 10 bases separated the two germline ends. The CDR3 DNA sequence: TGCGCCAGCAGTGAGTGGGGTGCGGGCACTGAAGCTTTCTTT. It is translated as CASSEWGAGTEAFF.

In this sample, this clonotype turned up many times. The chain couples TRBV27 to TRBJ1-6; D unclear. CDR1 is MNHEY, CDR2 SMNVEV, per germline (reference sequence). The CDR3 loop spans 15 amino acids. V lost 8 bases to trimming and J lost 4 bases, with 15 bases between them. As DNA, the CDR3 is TGTGCCAGCTCAGAGGGCGTGGATTATAATTCACCCCTCCACTTT. Its translation is CASSEGVDYNSPLHF.

In its sample, this clonotype was seen many times. The V gene is TRBV6-2 or TRBV6-3, the J gene TRBJ2-3, with 11 bases identical to TRBD2. Germline loops: CDR1 MNHEY, CDR2 SVGEGT. There are 17 residues in the CDR3. After removal of 2 bases from V and 3 bases from J, the junction contained 7 bases not matched to a gene. The CDR3 loop reads CASSYGVAGGPTDTQYF. The CDR3 DNA follows: TGTGCCAGCAGTTACGGAGTAGCGGGAGGGCCAACAGATACGCAGTATTTT.

This clonotype was seen a handful of times. The gene calls are TRBV20-1 and TRBJ1-2, with TRBD1 matching over 8 bases. Losses at the gene ends were 6 bases for V and 3 bases for J; bases not matched to a gene: 15. This CDR3 comprises 16 residues. Germline CDR1 is DFQATT and CDR2 is SNEGSKA (reference sequence). CDR3 DNA sequence: TGCAGTGCGAGAATCACCGGGCAGGGGGCTGACTATGGCTACACCTTC. Translating gives CSARITGQGADYGYTF.

This clonotype was seen a few times. The genes are TRBV5-1 and TRBJ2-3; no reliable D call. The germline CDR1 and CDR2 sequences are SGHRS and YFSETQ. The CDR3 covers 16 residues. Trimming took off 2 bases at V and 4 bases at J, with 17 bases between the two ends. The chain's CDR3 is CASSFRTQEAADTQYF. The CDR3 nucleotides are TGCGCCAGCAGCTTTCGAACCCAAGAGGCCGCAGATACGCAGTATTTT.

At least ten counts were recorded for this clonotype. This chain uses TRBV28 with TRBJ2-7; D is perhaps TRBD2 (6 bases). V dropped 2 bases and J dropped 3 bases, with 17 bases sitting between them. The CDR3 sequence is 16 residues long. The V gene's germline CDR1 is MDHEN and CDR2 SYDVKM. The CDR3 region is CASSLLMEGPNYEQYF. The CDR3 DNA follows: TGTGCCAGCAGTTTACTAATGGAGGGACCGAACTACGAGCAGTACTTC.

This clonotype was counted many times. The genes are TRBV6-1 and TRBJ1-4, with a weak D call TRBD1 (6 bases). The V end was cut by 9 bases, the J end by 0 bases, with 8 bases between. Germline CDR1 and CDR2: MNHNS and SASEGT. The CDR3 extends over 13 amino acids. CDR3: CASWTATNEKLFF. CDR3 DNA: TGTGCCAGTTGGACAGCAACTAATGAAAAACTGTTTTTT.

This clonotype was seen repeatedly, ten times or more. CDR3 residues: CASRRGSNTGELFF. For the CDR3, the DNA is TGTGCCAGCAGAAGGGGGTCGAACACCGGGGAGCTGTTTTTT. The V gene is TRBV27, the J gene TRBJ2-2; maybe TRBD1 (6 bases). The germline V and J ends were trimmed by 6 bases and 0 bases, with 8 bases remaining between them. Germline V lookup: CDR1 MNHEY, CDR2 SMNVEV (reference sequence). This CDR3 is built from 14 residues.

The chain is built from TRBV6-1 and TRBJ2-2, with TRBD2 identical over 8 bases. There are 14 residues in the CDR3. Losses at the gene ends were 5 bases for V and 3 bases for J; bases not matched to a gene: 2. Germline CDR1 MNHNS, CDR2 SASEGT. CDR3 sequence: CASSRTSYTGELFF. The DNA of the CDR3 is TGTGCCAGCAGTCGGACTAGCTACACCGGGGAGCTGTTTTTT.

Remarks on this clonotype: A read error is likely here: a far larger clone is one base away. The chain combines TRBV28 with TRBJ2-1; 11 bases are shared with TRBD2. The CDR3 is made up of 15 amino acids. Trimming took 7 bases from V and 8 from J; bases not matched to a gene: 10. The germline CDR1 and CDR2 sequences are MDHEN and SYDVKM. CDR3 in DNA: TGTGCCAGCACCCTTAGCGGGAGGGCCTCGGATGAGCAGTTCTTC. Translated: CASTLSGRASDEQFF.

At least ten counts were recorded for this clonotype. The chain joins TRBV10-3 to TRBJ1-4; D remains ambiguous. This CDR3 has 15 amino acids. V gave up 0 bases and J gave up 7 bases, with 12 bases separating them. Looked up from germline, CDR1 is ENHRY and CDR2 is SYGVKD. CDR3: CAISESGEESEKLFF. CDR3 DNA sequence: TGTGCCATCAGTGAGTCTGGGGAAGAGAGTGAAAAACTGTTTTTT.

There are many counts of this clonotype. The rearrangement uses TRBV13 and TRBJ1-4; D uncertain. Germline V gene sequence: CDR1 PRHDT, CDR2 FYEKMQ (reference sequence). The CDR3 runs to 12 residues. Between the trimmed V and J ends, which lost 6 bases and 4 bases, there was a span of 6 bases. In nucleotides, the CDR3 is TGTGCCAGCAGACGGAATAATGAAAAACTGTTTTTT. Translated: CASRRNNEKLFF.

The genes are TRBV19 and TRBJ2-1, with D perhaps matching TRBD2 (5 bases). This CDR3 region has 17 residues. Germline V gene sequence: CDR1 LNHDA, CDR2 SQIVND (reference sequence). V shed 4 bases and J shed 8 bases, with 24 bases lying between them. CDR3 nucleotides: TGTGCCAGTAGTACCCTCGGAGCGGATCGGGGTGTCGATGAGCAGTTCTTC. Protein: CASSTLGADRGVDEQFF.

This rearrangement joins TRBV6-2 or TRBV6-3 to TRBJ2-7; 7 positions agree with TRBD1. Trimming cost V 5 bases and J 2 bases; bases outside gene matches: 6. Per the germline V gene, CDR1 is MNHEY and CDR2 is SVGEGT. The CDR3 contains 14 residues. Here the CDR3 reads CASSIGQVPYEQYF. CDR3 nucleotide sequence: TGTGCCAGCAGTATAGGACAGGTCCCCTACGAGCAGTACTTC.

This clonotype came up a few times. DNA for the CDR3: TGCAGTACCCACCCCCGCGCCTGGTACCAAGAGACCCAGTACTTC. This gives the protein CSTHPRAWYQETQYF. The chain links TRBV20-1 to TRBJ2-5; no reliable D call. Germline values: CDR1 DFQATT, CDR2 SNEGSKA (reference sequence). V lost 8 bases and J lost 0, with 19 bases in between. The CDR3 spans 15 residues.

Concerning this clonotype itself: Relative to the germline gene, one junction end is altered; a read error may explain this. This chain uses TRBV5-1 with TRBJ2-1; maybe TRBD1 (6 bases). The germline V gene has CDR1 SGHRS and CDR2 YFSETQ. This CDR3 has 17 amino acids. The CDR3 sequence: CASSSPPGAPSYDEQFF. CDR3 in DNA: TGCGCCAGCAGCTCCCCCCCAGGGGCACCCTCCTACGATGAGCAGTTCTTC.